What follows are 18 T cell receptor beta chains derived from one specimen sequenced in a study of monozygotic twins with cystic fibrosis. Profiled with immunoSEQ multiplex PCR; TCRdb holds only in-frame clones, not every one. The sample has 5,000 or so clones, approximately 96% seen once; the top ten hold approximately 3%. Sequenced: blood. Source of these receptors: a boy younger than 10 with cystic fibrosis.

This chain uses TRBV7-9 with TRBJ1-1; no definite D call. Trimming took 8 bases from V and 5 from J, leaving 9 bases between them. Germline V gene data show CDR1 as SEHNR and CDR2 as FQNEAQ (reference sequence). The CDR3 totals 11 residues. The CDR3, as DNA: TGTGCCAGCCGCCGGGAGACTGAAGCTTTCTTT. Its translation is CASRRETEAFF. The whole variable domain, remainder taken from reference TRBV7-9 and TRBJ1-1, is DTGVSQNPRHKITKRGQNVTFRCDPISEHNRLYWYRQTLGQGPEFLTYFQNEAQLEKSRLLSDRFSAERPKGSFSTLEIQRTEQGDSAMYLCASRRETEAFFGQGTRLTVV.

V usage is TRBV5-1 and J usage is TRBJ1-1; 8 nucleotides align to TRBD1. V gave up 2 bases and J gave up 2 bases; unmatched junction bases: 8. CDR3 length: 16 residues. Germline CDR1 and CDR2: SGHRS and YFSETQ. Here the CDR3 DNA reads TGCGCCAGCAGCTTCCGGGGACAGGCCCTTAACACTGAAGCTTTCTTT. Translation gives CASSFRGQALNTEAFF.

V gene TRBV18 combines with J gene TRBJ2-5; the match to TRBD1 covers 7 bases. V trimming: 4 bases; J trimming: 3 bases; junction bases outside the gene matches: 2. The CDR3 contains 13 residues. Per germline, CDR1 KGHSH and CDR2 LQKENI. CDR3: CASSLGQEETQYF. The CDR3 DNA reads as TGTGCCAGCTCACTCGGACAGGAAGAGACCCAGTACTTC. Supplemented by reference TRBV18 and TRBJ2-5, the full variable domain reads NAGVMQNPRHLVRRRGQEARLRCSPMKGHSHVYWYRQLPEEGLKFMVYLQKENIIDESGMPKERFSAEFPKEGPSILRIQQVVRGDSAAYFCASSLGQEETQYFGPGTRLLVL.

CDR3 amino acids: CASSLGQGVPLHF. CDR3 bases: TGTGCCAGCAGCTTGGGACAGGGGGTTCCCCTCCACTTT. This sequence joins TRBV7-9 and TRBJ1-6; 11 bases agree with TRBD1. CDR1 and CDR2 (germline): SEHNR, FQNEAQ (reference sequence). With 3 bases clipped from V and 13 bases from J, the junction kept 2 bases outside the gene matches. This CDR3 contains 13 residues.

The V call is TRBV7-2, the J call TRBJ2-1; tentatively, D is TRBD1 (5 bases). Between the trimmed V and J ends, which lost 1 base and 4 bases, there was a span of 5 bases. Per the germline V gene, CDR1 is SGHTA and CDR2 is FQGNSA. This CDR3 is built from 13 residues. CDR3 sequence: CASSLGQYNEQFF. CDR3 DNA sequence: TGTGCCAGCAGCTTAGGACAGTACAATGAGCAGTTCTTC.

The V and J genes are TRBV14 and TRBJ2-5; TRBD1 aligns across 10 bases. Germline CDR1 SGHDN, CDR2 FVKESK. V trimming: 4 bases; J trimming: 4 bases; junction bases outside the gene matches: 3. This CDR3 comprises 14 residues. The CDR3 is CASSPRTGGETQYF. In DNA form, the CDR3 reads TGTGCCAGCAGCCCACGGACAGGGGGAGAGACCCAGTACTTC.

The V gene is TRBV5-1, the J gene TRBJ2-5; 14 bases map to TRBD2. The germline V gene has CDR1 SGHRS and CDR2 YFSETQ. The CDR3 is 17 residues long. J was trimmed by 5 bases and V by 4 bases; bases with no gene match: 10. CDR3 sequence reads: CASSVGLAGGLVETQYF. The CDR3, as DNA: TGCGCCAGCAGCGTAGGACTAGCGGGGGGACTCGTGGAGACCCAGTACTTC.

The chain combines TRBV7-8 with TRBJ1-2; TRBD1 matches at 7 bases. The CDR3 loop spans 15 amino acids. Unmatched junction bases numbered 9, after V lost 4 bases and J lost 4 bases. Germline CDR1 is SGHVS and CDR2 is FQNEAQ. CDR3 sequence (DNA): TGTGCCAGCAGCTCAGGTGAGGGACAGCTCTATGGCTACACCTTC. Protein: CASSSGEGQLYGYTF.

This rearrangement joins TRBV6-6 to TRBJ2-3; D is uncertain. The ends were cut back, 4 bases at V and 0 bases at J, with 11 bases in the middle. The CDR3 loop spans 15 amino acids. Germline values: CDR1 MNHNY, CDR2 SVGAGI (reference sequence). CDR3 in DNA: TGTGCCAGCAGTTCTACGGGTTCTAGCACAGATACGCAGTATTTT. Residues: CASSSTGSSTDTQYF.

V usage is TRBV7-3 and J usage is TRBJ2-1, with 10 positions matching TRBD2. V dropped 5 bases and J dropped 8; count of bases not matched to a gene: 6. Germline V CDR1 and CDR2: SGHTA, FQGTGA. The CDR3 is 14 amino acids. CDR3 DNA: TGTGCCAGCAGCGTCAGCGGGGGGGCCGATGAGCAGTTCTTC. Translating gives CASSVSGGADEQFF.

The V gene is TRBV7-3, the J gene TRBJ1-1; possibly TRBD1 for D (5 bases). V lost 1 base and J 8 bases, leaving 11 bases between the germline ends. The CDR3 has 13 residues. CDR1 and CDR2 from the germline V gene are SGHTA and FQGTGA. This CDR3 reads CASSLNRWGEAFF. The CDR3 DNA is TGTGCCAGCAGCTTAAATCGGTGGGGGGAAGCTTTCTTT.

This sequence joins TRBV18 and TRBJ2-1; D is possibly TRBD1 or TRBD2 (5 bases each). The CDR3 runs 12 residues. Trimming took off 6 bases at V and 8 bases at J, with 11 bases between the two ends. The germline V gene has CDR1 KGHSH and CDR2 LQKENI. DNA for the CDR3: TGTGCCAGCTCCACACGGGACGATGAGCAGTTCTTC. As protein: CASSTRDDEQFF. Based on the CDR3 plus reference TRBV18 and TRBJ2-1, the full variable domain is NAGVMQNPRHLVRRRGQEARLRCSPMKGHSHVYWYRQLPEEGLKFMVYLQKENIIDESGMPKERFSAEFPKEGPSILRIQQVVRGDSAAYFCASSTRDDEQFFGPGTRLTVL.

The chain employs TRBV2 and TRBJ1-4; D unclear. There are 13 residues in the CDR3. Trimming shortened V by 6 bases and J by 8 bases, and 13 bases separated the two germline ends. Germline assignment: CDR1 SNHLY and CDR2 FYNNEI. The DNA of the CDR3 is TGTGCCAGCAGGGGTCTTGAACTAGAAAAACTGTTTTTT. Translation: CASRGLELEKLFF.

This chain joins TRBV18 and TRBJ1-5, with D tentatively TRBD1 (6 bases). V gave up 4 bases and J gave up 4 bases, with 11 bases separating them. Germline V lookup: CDR1 KGHSH, CDR2 LQKENI. The CDR3 consists of 14 residues. The CDR3 DNA sequence: TGTGCCAGCTCACTCGAGGGGGAGAATCAGCCCCAGCATTTT. This sequence encodes CASSLEGENQPQHF.

The V and J genes are TRBV11-3 and TRBJ1-2; D is uncertain. V lost 3 bases and J lost 4, with 6 bases in between. CDR1 SGHNT and CDR2 YENEEA come from the germline V gene. This CDR3 has 12 amino acids. CDR3 nucleotide sequence: TGTGCCAGCAGCTTTGACGCCTATGGCTACACCTTC. As protein: CASSFDAYGYTF.

J is TRBJ2-7 and V is TRBV14, with a weak D call TRBD1 (6 bases). The germline V gene has CDR1 SGHDN and CDR2 FVKESK. Deletions cut 4 bases from V and 1 base from J, with 11 bases between. The CDR3 is 14 amino acids. CDR3 residues: CASSRYTGSYEQYF. The CDR3 DNA reads as TGTGCCAGCAGCCGATATACAGGGTCCTACGAGCAGTACTTC.

The chain uses TRBV11-2 and TRBJ2-7; the match to TRBD1 covers 9 bases. The J segment lost 7 bases and the V segment lost 5 bases, leaving 6 bases of the junction unmatched. The germline CDR1 and CDR2 sequences are SGHAT and FQNNGV. The CDR3 totals 13 residues. Here the CDR3 DNA reads TGTGCCAGCAGCGGGGACAGGGATAATGAGCAGTACTTC. Amino acid sequence: CASSGDRDNEQYF.

The J gene is TRBJ1-6, the V gene TRBV11-1, with D possibly TRBD1 on 5 matching bases. V shed 3 bases and J shed 8 bases, with 11 bases lying between them. This CDR3 has 14 residues. CDR1 and CDR2 from the germline V gene are SGHAT and FQDESV (reference sequence). The CDR3 DNA sequence: TGTGCCAGCAGCTTGAGGGGACTCGATTCACCCCTCCACTTT. Its translation: CASSLRGLDSPLHF.